These 20 T cell receptor beta chains originate from one sample sequenced in a study of blood T cells in healthy people across ages. Next came a second PCR, run for about 7 to 12 cycles, which used a sample-barcoded 5' primer along with a J-beta primer mix. TCRdb itself ran the 5' RACE reads through MiXCR, one entry per CDR3 protein. Among approximately 780,000 distinct CDR3 sequences listed, roughly 26% were seen once. These sequences were also reported in another study, on T cells of mothers and their children.

The specimen was blood. The source is a boy aged 10-17 years in good health.

A few counts support this clonotype. The chain carries TRBV12-3 or TRBV12-4 and TRBJ2-6, with D possibly matching TRBD1 (5 bases). V lost 4 bases and J lost 0, with 13 bases in between. The length of the CDR3 is 17 residues. The CDR3 DNA follows: TGTGCCAGCAGTTACAGGCGGAGCCTCTCTGGGGCCAACGTCCTGACTTTC. It encodes CASSYRRSLSGANVLTF.

This clonotype was recorded a few times. The chain is built from TRBV15 and TRBJ2-7, with 9 bases that match TRBD1. Per germline, CDR1 LNHNV and CDR2 YYDKDF (reference sequence). This CDR3 has 17 residues. Unmatched junction bases numbered 7, after V lost 0 bases and J lost 1 base. CDR3 nucleotide sequence: TGTGCCACCAGCAGAGAAACGGGGACAGGGATTTCCTACGAGCAGTACTTC. It codes for CATSRETGTGISYEQYF.

In regard to this clonotype: The germline gene is not matched at one end of the junction; a read error may be the cause. V and J are TRBV28 and TRBJ2-3; D is unresolved. Germline V gene sequence: CDR1 MDHEN, CDR2 SYDVKM. The CDR3 spans 12 residues. The DNA of the CDR3 is TGTACCAGCAGTCCTAGCACAGATACGCAGTATTTT. Translating gives CTSSPSTDTQYF.

Worth noting for this clonotype: An end of the junction does not agree with germline; a read error may underlie this. The chain combines TRBV9 with TRBJ2-3; 9 nucleotides agree with TRBD2. In germline, CDR1 is SGDLS, CDR2 YYNGEE. The CDR3 runs 17 residues. This CDR3 reads CANSVVGGGGATDTQYF. The CDR3 nucleotides are TGTGCCAACAGCGTAGTTGGAGGCGGGGGGGCGACAGATACGCAGTATTTT.

The sample holds a few counts of this clonotype. V gene TRBV2 combines with J gene TRBJ1-1; no definite D call. Germline V lookup: CDR1 SNHLY, CDR2 FYNNEI. The V end was cut by 3 bases, the J end by 3 bases, with 17 bases between. This CDR3 comprises 16 residues. The chain's CDR3 is CASSDSGALGYTEAFF. For the CDR3, the DNA is TGTGCCAGCAGTGACTCGGGAGCCCTCGGATACACTGAAGCTTTCTTT.

V gene TRBV27 combines with J gene TRBJ2-7; D possibly corresponds to TRBD1 (6 bases). Trimming took 8 bases from V and 0 from J, leaving 8 bases between them. From germline, CDR1 is MNHEY and CDR2 SMNVEV (reference sequence). The CDR3 length is 12 residues. The chain's CDR3 is CASWDTSYEQYF. CDR3 nucleotide sequence: TGTGCCAGCTGGGACACCTCCTACGAGCAGTACTTC.

This clonotype was recorded once. The CDR3 nucleotides are TGTGCCGTCAAGCGTGGGGCGCTGGACTACGAGCAGTACTTC. Translating gives CAVKRGALDYEQYF. V usage is TRBV15 and J usage is TRBJ2-5; a weak D match, TRBD1 (5 bases). The last part of the DNA fits TRBJ2-7 better; the J call may be wrong. The germline V gene encodes CDR1 LNHNV and CDR2 YYDKDF (reference sequence). The CDR3 sequence is 14 residues long.

The J gene is TRBJ1-1, the V gene TRBV5-1; possibly TRBD1 for D (5 bases). This CDR3 spans 13 amino acids. With 4 bases removed from V and 4 bases from J, the gap between germline ends came to 11 bases. Germline V gene sequence: CDR1 SGHRS, CDR2 YFSETQ. As DNA, the CDR3 is TGCGCCAGCAGCGTCCCAGGGTCCACTGAAGCTTTCTTT. Its translation is CASSVPGSTEAFF.

Regarding this clonotype: One junction end disagrees with the germline gene, perhaps due to a read error. The chain joins TRBV3-1 to TRBJ2-1; D unresolved. The germline gives CDR1 LGHDT, CDR2 YNNKEL (reference sequence). This CDR3 region has 14 residues. CDR3 nucleotides: TGTGCTAGCAGCCCAGGCAGCCTCCTCGATGAGCAGTTCTTC. As protein: CASSPGSLLDEQFF.

This clonotype was recorded a few times. This chain connects TRBV20-1 to TRBJ2-2; D is uncertain. CDR3 length: 12 amino acids. Between the trimmed V and J ends, which lost 3 bases and 7 bases, there was a span of 9 bases. The germline V gene has CDR1 DFQATT and CDR2 SNEGSKA (reference sequence). CDR3 nucleotides: TGCAGTGCTAGTGGGGTTCGCGGGGAGCTGTTTTTT. Protein product: CSASGVRGELFF.

This sequence joins TRBV12-3 or TRBV12-4 and TRBJ1-1; the D gene is possibly TRBD1 (5 bases). V shed 4 bases and J shed 3 bases, with 12 bases lying between them. CDR3 length: 14 amino acids. CDR3 sequence reads: CASSSGGDYTEAFF. Here the CDR3 DNA reads TGTGCCAGCAGTTCAGGCGGGGACTACACTGAAGCTTTCTTT.

This clonotype showed up just a few times. This chain links TRBV28 with TRBJ2-5; 10 bases are shared with TRBD2. Gene TRBJ2-1 matches the end of the DNA better, so the J call may be wrong. The CDR3 runs 14 residues. Germline values: CDR1 MDHEN, CDR2 SYDVKM. The CDR3 DNA follows: TGTGCCAGCCATCCGGGGACTAGCGAGGATGAGCAGTTCTTC. Encoded protein: CASHPGTSEDEQFF.

To note about this clonotype: One end of the junction fails to match germline, which may point to a read error. The chain joins TRBV20-1 to TRBJ2-1; weak D call: TRBD1 (6 bases). The CDR3 extends over 14 amino acids. Germline loops: CDR1 DFQATT, CDR2 SNEGSKA (reference sequence). CDR3 bases: TGCAGTGCTCGCCGGGACACGTCCTACAATGAGCAGTCCTTC. It codes for CSARRDTSYNEQSF.

This chain uses TRBV6-5 with TRBJ1-5; weak D call: TRBD1 (6 bases). From germline, CDR1 is MNHEY and CDR2 SVGAGI. Deletions cut 8 bases from V and 6 bases from J, with 17 bases between. This CDR3 has 14 residues. CDR3 in amino acids: CASGTGLLTQPQHF. CDR3 nucleotides: TGTGCCAGCGGCACAGGGCTTCTGACTCAGCCCCAGCATTTT.

This clonotype has a handful of counts. The rearrangement joins TRBV18 to TRBJ2-5, with 7 bases lining up with TRBD1. After removal of 4 bases from V and 2 bases from J, the junction contained 13 bases not matched to a gene. The germline CDR1 and CDR2 sequences are KGHSH and LQKENI. This CDR3 contains 17 residues. CDR3 nucleotide sequence: TGTGCCAGCTCACGTACTACAGGGGATTTTAGGCAAGAGACCCAGTACTTC. Translated: CASSRTTGDFRQETQYF. Full variable domain (outside the CDR3, taken from reference TRBV18 and TRBJ2-5): NAGVMQNPRHLVRRRGQEARLRCSPMKGHSHVYWYRQLPEEGLKFMVYLQKENIIDESGMPKERFSAEFPKEGPSILRIQQVVRGDSAAYFCASSRTTGDFRQETQYFGPGTRLLVL.

This clonotype was picked up a small number of times. This chain links TRBV19 with TRBJ1-1; possibly TRBD1 for D (5 bases). CDR1 and CDR2 (germline): LNHDA, SQIVND (reference sequence). The CDR3 loop spans 12 amino acids. Trimming pared 4 bases from V and 5 bases from J, leaving 8 bases between. This CDR3 is CASSTEGTEAFF. The CDR3 DNA follows: TGTGCCAGTAGTACCGAGGGGACTGAAGCTTTCTTT.

The V gene is TRBV20-1, the J gene TRBJ2-1; no reliable D call. This CDR3 is 14 amino acids long. Germline lookup yields CDR1 DFQATT and CDR2 SNEGSKA (reference sequence). The V gene lost 6 bases and the J gene lost 7 bases, with 19 bases spanning the gap. The CDR3 sequence is CSADAPAPGNEQFF. The CDR3 DNA follows: TGCAGTGCAGACGCCCCGGCTCCTGGGAATGAGCAGTTCTTC.

Concerning this clonotype: The junction does not match germline at one end; this may be a read error. The chain links TRBV24-1 to TRBJ2-1; 9 nucleotides align to TRBD2. The DNA end favors TRBJ2-5, so the J call may be wrong. The CDR3 is 15 residues long. Germline assignment: CDR1 KGHDR and CDR2 SFDVKD. The CDR3 DNA reads TGTGTCACCAGTGATCAGACTAGCGGCCAAGAGACCCAGTACTTC. Residues: CVTSDQTSGQETQYF.

The chain joins TRBV7-9 to TRBJ2-5; 9 bases align to TRBD1. Germline V gene data show CDR1 as SEHNR and CDR2 as FQNEAQ (reference sequence). This CDR3 contains 16 residues. The V segment lost 3 bases and the J segment 3 bases; nucleotides outside the gene matches: 8. CDR3: CASSFMPGQGEETQYF. Here the CDR3 DNA reads TGTGCCAGCAGCTTTATGCCGGGACAGGGAGAAGAGACCCAGTACTTC.

The CDR3 loop is CASSGQGAVTGELFF. CDR3 DNA sequence: TGTGCCAGCAGTGGACAGGGGGCAGTCACCGGGGAGCTGTTTTTT. The V gene is TRBV25-1, the J gene TRBJ2-2; 10 bases agree with TRBD1. This CDR3 region has 15 residues. CDR1 is MGHDK and CDR2 is SYGVNS in the germline V gene. V lost 4 bases and J lost 4; bases outside the gene matches: 3.